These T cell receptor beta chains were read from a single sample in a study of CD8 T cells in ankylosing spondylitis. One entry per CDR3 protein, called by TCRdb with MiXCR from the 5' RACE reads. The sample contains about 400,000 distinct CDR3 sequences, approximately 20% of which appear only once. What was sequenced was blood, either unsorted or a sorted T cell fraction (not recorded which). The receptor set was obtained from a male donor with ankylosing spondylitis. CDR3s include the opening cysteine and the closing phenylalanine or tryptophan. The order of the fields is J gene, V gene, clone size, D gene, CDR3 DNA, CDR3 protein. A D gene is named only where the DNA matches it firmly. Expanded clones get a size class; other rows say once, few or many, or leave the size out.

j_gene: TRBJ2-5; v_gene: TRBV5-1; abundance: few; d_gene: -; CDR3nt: TGCGCCAGCAGCTCCTCGGCAGAGACCCAGTACTTC; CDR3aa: CASSSSAETQYF
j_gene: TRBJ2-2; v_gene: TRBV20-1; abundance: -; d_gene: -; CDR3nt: TGCAGTGCTAGAGCATCCGGGACAAGGGGCACCGGGGAGCTGTTTTTT; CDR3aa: CSARASGTRGTGELFF
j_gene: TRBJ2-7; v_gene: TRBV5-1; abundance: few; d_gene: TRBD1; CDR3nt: TGCGCCAGCAGCTTCGGGGACAGGGGAAAGGTGGACGAGCAGTACTTC; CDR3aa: CASSFGDRGKVDEQYF
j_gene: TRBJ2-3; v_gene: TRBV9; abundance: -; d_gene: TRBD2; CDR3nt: TGTGCCAGCAGCGTCCTACCTAGCGGGAGAGGTACAGATACGCAGTATTTT; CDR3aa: CASSVLPSGRGTDTQYF
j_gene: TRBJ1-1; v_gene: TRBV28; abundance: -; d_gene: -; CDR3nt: TGTGCCAGCAGTTTACCCTCAGGGGAGGCGAACACTGAAGCTTTCTTT; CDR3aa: CASSLPSGEANTEAFF
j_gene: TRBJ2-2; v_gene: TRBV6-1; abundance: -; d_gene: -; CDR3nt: TGTGCCAGCACTGCCCATACCACCGGGGAGCTGTTTTTT; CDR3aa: CASTAHTTGELFF
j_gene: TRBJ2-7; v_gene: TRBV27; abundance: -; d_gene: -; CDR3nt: TGTGCCAGCAGTATTCAGCGGAACTCCTACGAGCAGTACTTC; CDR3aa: CASSIQRNSYEQYF
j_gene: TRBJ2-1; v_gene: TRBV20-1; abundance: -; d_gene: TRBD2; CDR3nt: TGCAGTCTAGCGGGAGGCAATGAGCAGTTCTTC; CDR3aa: CSLAGGNEQFF
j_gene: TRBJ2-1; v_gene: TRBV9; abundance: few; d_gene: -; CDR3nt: TGTGCCAGCAGCGTTTCCGGGGCCATTAATGAGCAGTTCTTC; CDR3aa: CASSVSGAINEQFF
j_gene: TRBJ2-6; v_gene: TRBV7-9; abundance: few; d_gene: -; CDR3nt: TGTGCCAGCAGCAAGATTTCTGGGGCCAACGTCCTGACTTTC; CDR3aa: CASSKISGANVLTF
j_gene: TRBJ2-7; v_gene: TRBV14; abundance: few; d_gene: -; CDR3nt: TGTGCCAGCAGCCCCGTGGGGGGAATCTCCTACGAGCAGTACTTC; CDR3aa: CASSPVGGISYEQYF
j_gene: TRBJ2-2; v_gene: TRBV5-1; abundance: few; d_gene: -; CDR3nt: TGCGCCAGCAGCTTGTTCGCGGCGAACACCGGGGAGCTGTTTTTT; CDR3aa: CASSLFAANTGELFF
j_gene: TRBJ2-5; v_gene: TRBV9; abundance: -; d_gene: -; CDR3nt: TGTGCCAGCAGCCCAAACCACTATTCCCTGAGAGAGACCCAGTACTTC; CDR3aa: CASSPNHYSLRETQYF
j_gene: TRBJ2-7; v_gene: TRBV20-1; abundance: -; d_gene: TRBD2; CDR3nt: TGCAGTGCGCCCCTAGCGGCCCAAGGAGCCGAGCAGTACTTC; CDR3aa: CSAPLAAQGAEQYF
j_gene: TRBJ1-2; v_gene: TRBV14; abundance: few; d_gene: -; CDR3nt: TGTGCCAGCAGCCAAGGCCGGGTTCGTGGCTACACCTTC; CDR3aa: CASSQGRVRGYTF
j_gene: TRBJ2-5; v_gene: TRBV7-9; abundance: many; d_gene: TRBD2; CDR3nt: TGTGCCAGCAGCTTATTCTTGGGGGGGGAGACCCAGTACTTC; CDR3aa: CASSLFLGGETQYF
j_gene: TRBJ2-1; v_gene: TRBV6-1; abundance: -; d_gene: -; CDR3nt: TGTGCCAGCAGGTCCACGGACAAGCGACCGCAGTTCTTC; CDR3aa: CASRSTDKRPQFF
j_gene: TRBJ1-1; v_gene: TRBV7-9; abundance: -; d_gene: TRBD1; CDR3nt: TGTGCCAGCAGCTTAGAGGGGGCCAGGGCGGACACTGAAGCTTTCTTT; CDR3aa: CASSLEGARADTEAFF
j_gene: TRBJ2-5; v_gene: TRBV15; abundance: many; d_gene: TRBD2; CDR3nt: TGTGCCACCAGCAGAGATGGACTAGCGGGAGACCAAGAGACCCAGTACTTC; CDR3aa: CATSRDGLAGDQETQYF
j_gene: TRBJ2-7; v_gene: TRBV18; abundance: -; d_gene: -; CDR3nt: TGTGCCAGCTCACCGAACAGGGCCTACGAGCAGTACTTC; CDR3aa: CASSPNRAYEQYF
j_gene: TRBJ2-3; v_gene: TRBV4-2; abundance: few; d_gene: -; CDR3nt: TGTGCCAGCAGCCGCGTTCCTCTCCGCACAGATACGCAGTATTTT; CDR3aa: CASSRVPLRTDTQYF
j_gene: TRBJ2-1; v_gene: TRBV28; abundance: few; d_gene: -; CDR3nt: TGTGCCAGCAGTTGGCGCCTACAACGTTCCTACAATGAGCAGTTCTTC; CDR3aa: CASSWRLQRSYNEQFF
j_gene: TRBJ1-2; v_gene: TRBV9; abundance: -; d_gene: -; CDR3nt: TGTGCCAGCAGCGTAGGCTCTATGGAGTTATTGGGCGGCTACACCTTC; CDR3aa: CASSVGSMELLGGYTF
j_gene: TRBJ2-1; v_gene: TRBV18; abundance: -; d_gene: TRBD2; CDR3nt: TGTGCCAGCTCACCTGTAAGCGGGATCGGCAATGAGCAGTTCTTC; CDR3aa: CASSPVSGIGNEQFF
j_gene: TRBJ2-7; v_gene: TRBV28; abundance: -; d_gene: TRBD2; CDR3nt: TGTGCCAGCAGAAAGCACTTAGCGGGAGGCCCAATATTC; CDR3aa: CASRKHLAGGPIF
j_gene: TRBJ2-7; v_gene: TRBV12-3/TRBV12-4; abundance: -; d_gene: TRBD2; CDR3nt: TGTGCCAGCAGGAGGACTAGCGGGGGCGAGCAGTACTTC; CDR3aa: CASRRTSGGEQYF
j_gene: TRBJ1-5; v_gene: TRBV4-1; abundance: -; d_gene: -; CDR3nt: TGCGCCAGCAGCCAAGAATGGTCGGAGAGTCAGCCCCAGCATTTT; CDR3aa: CASSQEWSESQPQHF
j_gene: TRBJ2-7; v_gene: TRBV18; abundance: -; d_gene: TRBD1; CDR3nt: TGTGCCAGCTCACCGCGGACAGGGGGCGAAACCTACGAGCAGTACTTC; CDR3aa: CASSPRTGGETYEQYF
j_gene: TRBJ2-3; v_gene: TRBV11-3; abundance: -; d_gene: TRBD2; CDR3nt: TGTGCCAGCAGCCTACCCATAGCGGGGCTCACAGATACGCAGTATTTT; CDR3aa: CASSLPIAGLTDTQYF
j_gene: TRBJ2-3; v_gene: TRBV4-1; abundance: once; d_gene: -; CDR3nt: TGCGCCAGCAGCCAGCCCCCGGGACCGCTCCGGGATACGCAGTATTTT; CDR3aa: CASSQPPGPLRDTQYF
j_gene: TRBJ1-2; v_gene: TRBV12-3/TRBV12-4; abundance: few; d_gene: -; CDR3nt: TGTGCCAGCAGCCATCAAAAAACCAGGGATGGCTACACCTTC; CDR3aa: CASSHQKTRDGYTF
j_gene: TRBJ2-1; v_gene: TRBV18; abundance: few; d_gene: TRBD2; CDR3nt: TGTGCCAGCTCCCCGGGACTAGCGGACTACAATGAGCAGTTCTTC; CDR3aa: CASSPGLADYNEQFF
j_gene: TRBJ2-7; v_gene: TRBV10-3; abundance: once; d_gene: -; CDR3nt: TGTGCCATCAGTGGTGGCCCTGACTACGGCGAGCAGTACTTC; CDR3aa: CAISGGPDYGEQYF
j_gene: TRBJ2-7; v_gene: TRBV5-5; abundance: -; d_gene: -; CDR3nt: TGTGCCAGCAGCACCGACCGTACCTACGAGCAGTACTTC; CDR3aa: CASSTDRTYEQYF
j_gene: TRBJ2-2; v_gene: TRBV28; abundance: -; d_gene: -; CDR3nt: TGTGCCAGCAGCCGCCTTCAGGCCCGGGGAACCGGGGAGCTGTTTTTT; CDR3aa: CASSRLQARGTGELFF
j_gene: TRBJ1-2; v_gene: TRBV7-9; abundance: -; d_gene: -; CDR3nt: TGTGCCAGCAGCTTCCGGGACAATGGCTACACCTTC; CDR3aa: CASSFRDNGYTF
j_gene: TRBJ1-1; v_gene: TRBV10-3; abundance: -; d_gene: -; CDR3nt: TGTGCCATCAGTGAGTCGTTAGGGGACACTGAAGCTTTCTTT; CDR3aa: CAISESLGDTEAFF
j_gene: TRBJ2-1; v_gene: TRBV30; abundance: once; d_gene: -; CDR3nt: TGTGCCTGGAGTGTCATTAGGAATGAGCAGTTCTTC; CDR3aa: CAWSVIRNEQFF
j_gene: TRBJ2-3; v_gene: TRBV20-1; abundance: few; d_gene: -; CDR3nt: TGCAGTGCTAGCGCGCAGGGCGCAGATACGCAGTATTTT; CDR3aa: CSASAQGADTQYF
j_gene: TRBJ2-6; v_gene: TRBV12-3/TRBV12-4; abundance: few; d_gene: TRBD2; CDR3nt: TGTGCCATAATTGCGGCGGGAGTGGCGGGGGCCAACGTCCTGACTTTC; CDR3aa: CAIIAAGVAGANVLTF
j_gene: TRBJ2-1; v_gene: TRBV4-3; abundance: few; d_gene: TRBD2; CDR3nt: TGCGCCAGCAGCCAAGGCCGGCTGACTAGCGGGAGGAATGAGCAGTTCTTC; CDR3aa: CASSQGRLTSGRNEQFF
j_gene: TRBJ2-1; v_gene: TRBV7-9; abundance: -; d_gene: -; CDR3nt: TGTGCCAGCAGCTTTCCAGGGATTACCTACAATGAGCAGTTCTTC; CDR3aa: CASSFPGITYNEQFF
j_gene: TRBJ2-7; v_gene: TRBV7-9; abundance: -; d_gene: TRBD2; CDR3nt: TGTGCCAGCAGCCCCGGGACTAGCGGAGGCTACGAGCAGTACTTC; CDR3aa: CASSPGTSGGYEQYF
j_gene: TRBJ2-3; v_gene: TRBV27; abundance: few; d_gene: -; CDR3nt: TGTGCCAGCAGCCCTAGCTACGCCACCCCAGATACGCAGTATTTT; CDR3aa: CASSPSYATPDTQYF
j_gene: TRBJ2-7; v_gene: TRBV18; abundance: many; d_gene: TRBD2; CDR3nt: TGTGCCAGCTCACCAGCTGCCGGGGGGGCCTACGAGCAGTACTTC; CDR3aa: CASSPAAGGAYEQYF
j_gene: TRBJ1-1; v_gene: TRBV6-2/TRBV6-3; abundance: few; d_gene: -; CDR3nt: TGTGCCAGCAGTTACGCCCCTCGGTCGAACACTGAAGCTTTCTTT; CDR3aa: CASSYAPRSNTEAFF
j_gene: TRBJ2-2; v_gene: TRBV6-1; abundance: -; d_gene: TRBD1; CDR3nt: TGTGCCAGCAGCCCGGGACAGGAGCCTAACACCGGGGAGCTGTTTTTT; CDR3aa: CASSPGQEPNTGELFF
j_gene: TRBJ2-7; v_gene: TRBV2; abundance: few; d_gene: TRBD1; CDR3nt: TGTGCCAGCAACCTACAGGGGTCGAACTCCTACGAGCAGTACTTC; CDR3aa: CASNLQGSNSYEQYF
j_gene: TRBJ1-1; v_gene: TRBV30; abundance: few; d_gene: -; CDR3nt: TGTGCCTGGAGTAGGAGACAAAGGAACACTGAAGCTTTCTTT; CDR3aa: CAWSRRQRNTEAFF